The table lists the clone carrying this T cell receptor beta chain with a few counts. This entry is derived from a study of T cells after somatic rescue of genetic block. Libraries were prepared by immunoSEQ multiplex PCR; TCRdb keeps only in-frame clonotypes and omits some of them. The sample lists tens of thousands of clones; 70% to 90% were seen once. Germline assignment: CDR1 SGHTA and CDR2 FQGNSA. CDR3 length: 13 residues. Deletions cut 5 bases from V and 10 bases from J, with 17 bases between. The sequenced sample was peripheral blood mononuclear cells (PBMCs). The TCR originated in a young woman. The V and J genes are TRBV7-2 and TRBJ1-2; TRBD1 is a possible D gene (6 bases). The CDR3, as DNA: TGTGCCAGCAGCCTCAGAGGACAGCAGGCCTACACCTTC. It yields the protein CASSLRGQQAYTF.